The 26 T cell receptor beta chains below were found in one sample sequenced in a study of T cells in Graves' hyperthyroidism and ophthalmopathy. TCR beta CDR3 regions were amplified from RNA. Researchers ran a first-round RT-PCR on the TCR CDR3 using the HTBI primer set. Using its own MiXCR run on the multiplex PCR reads, TCRdb lists one record per CDR3 protein. The sample has roughly 580,000 distinct CDR3 sequences; about 43% are singletons. Sequencing input: peripheral blood or thyroid tissue (not recorded which). All receptors derive from a woman in her late teens or twenties with Graves' hyperthyroidism.

In its sample, this clonotype was seen a few times. V usage is TRBV29-1 and J usage is TRBJ2-3; 8 bases are a match to TRBD2. V gave up 7 bases and J gave up 5 bases; unmatched junction bases: 11. CDR1 is SQVTM and CDR2 is ANQGSEA in the germline V gene. This CDR3 has 14 amino acids. CDR3 region: CSAGREDVGDTQYF. CDR3 DNA sequence: TGCAGCGCTGGGCGGGAGGATGTTGGAGATACGCAGTATTTT.

In its sample, this clonotype was seen many times. This rearrangement joins TRBV12-3 or TRBV12-4 to TRBJ1-2; 7 nucleotides align to TRBD1. Germline trimming cut 4 bases from V and 2 bases from J; bases unmatched to any gene: 10. The CDR3 is made up of 16 amino acids. CDR3 DNA: TGTGCCAGCAGTTCTCCGGGACAGAGGTTGAACTATGGCTACACCTTC. Translating it yields CASSSPGQRLNYGYTF.

This clonotype was recorded at least ten times. The chain couples TRBV7-2 to TRBJ1-1; possibly TRBD1 for D (6 bases). V was trimmed by 4 bases and J by 1 base, leaving 10 bases between them. The germline gives CDR1 SGHTA, CDR2 FQGNSA. This CDR3 spans 14 amino acids. This CDR3 reads CASSSRGRNTEAFF. The CDR3 coding sequence is TGTGCCAGCAGCTCGAGGGGGAGGAACACTGAAGCTTTCTTT. Full variable domain (remainder filled in from reference TRBV7-2 and TRBJ1-1): GAGVSQSPSNKVTEKGKDVELRCDPISGHTALYWYRQSLGQGLEFLIYFQGNSAPDKSGLPSDRFSAERTGGSVSTLTIQRTQQEDSAVYLCASSSRGRNTEAFFGQGTRLTVV.

This clonotype was seen repeatedly, ten times or more. The CDR3 reads CASSLGAGERNQPQHF. The CDR3 bases are TGTGCCAGCAGCTTAGGCGCAGGGGAGCGCAATCAGCCCCAGCATTTT. This chain uses TRBV7-9 with TRBJ1-5, with D perhaps TRBD1 (6 bases). V lost 1 base and J lost 2, with 12 bases in between. Germline loops: CDR1 SEHNR, CDR2 FQNEAQ (reference sequence). This CDR3 spans 16 amino acids.

The V call is TRBV25-1, the J call TRBJ2-7; the match to TRBD1 covers 10 bases. The CDR3 has 15 amino acids. Per germline, CDR1 MGHDK and CDR2 SYGVNS. The CDR3 sequence is CASGFLGTGEYEQYF. The DNA of the CDR3 is TGTGCTAGTGGTTTCTTGGGGACAGGGGAATACGAGCAGTACTTC.

V gene TRBV20-1 combines with J gene TRBJ1-1; TRBD1 matches 12 bases. The CDR3 is 15 residues long. V lost 0 bases to trimming and J lost 7 bases; unmatched junction nucleotides: 6. In germline, CDR1 is DFQATT, CDR2 SNEGSKA (reference sequence). The CDR3 spells CSARDGTGGFYEAFF. In DNA, the CDR3 is TGCAGTGCTAGAGATGGGACAGGGGGCTTTTATGAAGCTTTCTTT.

The table lists this clonotype with a count of one. A read error is likely, as this CDR3 ends without the conserved phenylalanine or tryptophan. The rearrangement joins TRBV5-6 to TRBJ1-1; 7 bases agree with TRBD1. The trim removed 2 bases at V and 5 bases at J, leaving 6 bases unmatched. The CDR3 is made up of 14 amino acids. Germline assignment: CDR1 SGHDT and CDR2 YYEEEE. The CDR3 sequence is CASSLQGRSTEAFL. The CDR3, as DNA: TGTGCCAGCAGCTTACAGGGGAGGAGTACTGAAGCTTTCCTT.

The CDR3 nucleotides are TGTGCCAGCAGCTTCGACCAGACCCAGTACTTC. Protein sequence: CASSFDQTQYF. This chain links TRBV7-3 with TRBJ2-5; D not resolved. The CDR3 length is 11 residues. Germline V gene data show CDR1 as SGHTA and CDR2 as FQGTGA. With 3 bases removed from V and 6 bases from J, the gap between germline ends came to 5 bases.

This clonotype has more than one count but fewer than ten. The rearrangement joins TRBV7-2 to TRBJ2-5; D might be TRBD2 (7 bases). The germline V gene has CDR1 SGHTA and CDR2 FQGNSA. Trimming stripped 5 bases from V and 3 bases from J, with 16 bases between. The CDR3 extends over 15 amino acids. The CDR3 DNA reads TGTGCCAGCAGCCAACCCAAGGGGGGGGAAGAGACCCAGTACTTC. This codes for CASSQPKGGEETQYF.

The gene calls are TRBV7-9 and TRBJ1-1, with TRBD1 as a possible D gene (5 bases). The CDR3 sequence is 14 residues long. The V gene's germline CDR1 is SEHNR and CDR2 FQNEAQ (reference sequence). V dropped 6 bases and J dropped 0 bases, with 11 bases sitting between them. DNA for the CDR3: TGTGCCAGCAGTCCCGGGGCACTGAACACTGAAGCTTTCTTT. This gives the protein CASSPGALNTEAFF.

This clonotype has just a few counts. This sequence joins TRBV7-3 and TRBJ2-2; 10 nucleotides align to TRBD1. CDR1 is SGHTA, CDR2 FQGTGA, per germline. V trimming: 5 bases; J trimming: 1 base; junction bases outside the gene matches: 4. This CDR3 comprises 16 residues. CDR3 bases: TGTGCCAGCAGCCGACGGGACAGGGGGAACACCGGGGAGCTGTTTTTT. Protein sequence: CASSRRDRGNTGELFF.

The chain uses TRBV20-1 and TRBJ2-5; 13 bases are shared with TRBD2. The germline CDR1 and CDR2 sequences are DFQATT and SNEGSKA (reference sequence). The CDR3 is made up of 14 amino acids. Trimming at V came to 0 bases and at J to 7 bases, leaving 2 bases not matched to a gene. The CDR3 region is CSARDRTSGGTQYF. For the CDR3, the DNA is TGCAGTGCTAGAGATCGGACTAGCGGGGGGACCCAGTACTTC.

This clonotype was seen only once. This chain uses TRBV9 with TRBJ1-5; perhaps TRBD1 as D (5 bases). This CDR3 comprises 15 residues. Per germline, CDR1 SGDLS and CDR2 YYNGEE. The V and J ends lost 4 bases and 7 bases respectively, with 18 bases between them. The CDR3, as DNA: TGTGCCAGCAGCTCCCTTGGAGGGGTAAGCCAGCCCCAGCATTTT. This encodes CASSSLGGVSQPQHF.

The sample holds many counts of this clonotype. V is TRBV2 and J is TRBJ2-6; D unclear. V was shortened by 3 bases and J by 4 bases, with 7 bases between the two germline ends. CDR3 size: 14 residues. Germline loops: CDR1 SNHLY, CDR2 FYNNEI. The CDR3 spells CASSDLRGANVLTF. CDR3 DNA sequence: TGTGCCAGCAGTGATCTTCGGGGGGCCAACGTCCTGACTTTC.

This clonotype was observed a handful of times. The chain carries TRBV7-3 and TRBJ2-2, with D possibly matching TRBD1 (5 bases). V gave up 9 bases and J gave up 6 bases, with 11 bases separating them. The V gene's germline CDR1 is SGHTA and CDR2 FQGTGA. The CDR3 loop spans 12 amino acids. The CDR3 region has the DNA TGTGCCAGTAAGGGGTTCCCCGGGGAGCTGTTTTTT. Amino acid sequence: CASKGFPGELFF.

The chain carries TRBV15 and TRBJ2-2; 10 bases are shared with TRBD1. Germline CDR1 is LNHNV and CDR2 is YYDKDF (reference sequence). CDR3 length: 17 residues. Trimming removed 2 bases from V and 5 bases from J; junction bases left unmatched: 8. CDR3 amino acids: CATSRRTRQGATGELFF. The CDR3 DNA follows: TGTGCCACCAGCAGACGAACACGACAGGGGGCGACCGGGGAGCTGTTTTTT. Supplemented by reference TRBV15 and TRBJ2-2, the full variable domain reads DAMVIQNPRYQVTQFGKPVTLSCSQTLNHNVMYWYQQKSSQAPKLLFHYYDKDFNNEADTPDNFQSRRPNTSFCFLDIRSPGLGDTAMYLCATSRRTRQGATGELFFGEGSRLTVL.

V usage is TRBV7-9 and J usage is TRBJ2-5; D unclear. Germline V lookup: CDR1 SEHNR, CDR2 FQNEAQ (reference sequence). V lost 1 base, J lost 2 bases, and 8 bases lay in between. The CDR3 contains 14 residues. The CDR3 protein is CASSLEQSQETQYF. CDR3 DNA: TGTGCCAGCAGCTTAGAACAGTCTCAAGAGACCCAGTACTTC.

V and J are TRBV29-1 and TRBJ2-6; D assignment may be TRBD1 or TRBD2 (5 bases each). The CDR3 is 15 amino acids. Germline CDR1 reads SQVTM; CDR2 reads ANQGSEA. The V end was cut by 6 bases, the J end by 0 bases, with 12 bases between. The CDR3 sequence is CSVLGRISGANVLTF. CDR3 sequence (DNA): TGCAGCGTCCTGGGACGGATCTCTGGGGCCAACGTCCTGACTTTC.

This clonotype was counted between two and nine times. V and J are TRBV9 and TRBJ2-2; a weak D match, TRBD1 (5 bases). The CDR3 extends over 15 amino acids. V lost 0 bases to trimming and J lost 5 bases, with 11 bases between them. Germline values: CDR1 SGDLS, CDR2 YYNGEE. The CDR3: CASSVEAGWTGELFF. CDR3 DNA: TGTGCCAGCAGCGTAGAGGCAGGGTGGACCGGGGAGCTGTTTTTT.

This clonotype was observed a handful of times. The rearrangement joins TRBV29-1 to TRBJ1-1; D not certain. Germline assignment: CDR1 SQVTM and CDR2 ANQGSEA. Deletions cut 7 bases from V and 6 bases from J, with 24 bases between. The CDR3 is 15 amino acids. This CDR3 reads CSALLLLSFGAEAFF. The CDR3 coding sequence is TGCAGCGCCCTTCTTCTTCTCTCTTTCGGGGCTGAAGCTTTCTTT.

The chain links TRBV19 to TRBJ2-2, with a tentative D call TRBD1 (6 bases). The CDR3 covers 12 residues. Per the germline V gene, CDR1 is LNHDA and CDR2 is SQIVND (reference sequence). V was clipped by 7 bases and J by 3 bases, with 6 bases between them. CDR3 region: CASTGDTGELFF. The CDR3 DNA sequence: TGTGCCAGTACAGGGGACACCGGGGAGCTGTTTTTT.

V gene TRBV29-1 combines with J gene TRBJ1-2; TRBD1 agrees at 9 bases. The CDR3 has 17 amino acids. Germline CDR1 SQVTM, CDR2 ANQGSEA. The J segment lost 10 bases and the V segment lost 2 bases, leaving 20 bases of the junction unmatched. The CDR3 spells CSVEICASRGTGSVYTF. CDR3 nucleotide sequence: TGCAGCGTTGAAATCTGTGCCAGCCGAGGGACAGGGAGCGTCTACACCTTC.

The chain employs TRBV7-9 and TRBJ2-2; 9 nucleotides match TRBD1. Trimming took 5 bases from V and 2 from J; bases not matched to a gene: 3. Germline V gives CDR1 SEHNR, CDR2 FQNEAQ (reference sequence). The CDR3 is made up of 15 amino acids. CDR3 loop: CASSPQGANTGELFF. CDR3 DNA sequence: TGTGCCAGCAGCCCACAGGGGGCTAACACCGGGGAGCTGTTTTTT.

In its sample, this clonotype was seen a few times. The V and J genes are TRBV19 and TRBJ2-5; D is possibly TRBD1 or TRBD2 (5 bases each). Trimming took off 6 bases at V and 1 base at J, with 12 bases between the two ends. Germline V lookup: CDR1 LNHDA, CDR2 SQIVND (reference sequence). The CDR3 length is 14 residues. CDR3 sequence reads: CASSWDGAQETQYF. CDR3 nucleotides: TGTGCCAGTAGCTGGGACGGTGCCCAAGAGACCCAGTACTTC.

CDR3 sequence reads: CAGASTGVYPGANVLTF. The CDR3 coding sequence is TGTGCCGGAGCCTCGACAGGGGTATACCCTGGGGCCAACGTCCTGACTTTC. The chain recombines TRBV2 with TRBJ2-6; TRBD1 matches at 8 bases. The length of the CDR3 is 17 residues. The V segment lost 11 bases and the J segment 2 bases; nucleotides outside the gene matches: 14. The germline gives CDR1 SNHLY, CDR2 FYNNEI.

The genes are TRBV6-1 and TRBJ1-4; TRBD1 is a possible D gene (6 bases). V gave up 5 bases and J gave up 6 bases, with 22 bases separating them. The germline gives CDR1 MNHNS, CDR2 SASEGT. CDR3 size: 17 residues. The CDR3 spells CASSPITGSGLDEKLFF. DNA of the CDR3: TGTGCCAGCAGTCCGATAACAGGGAGTGGGTTGGATGAAAAACTGTTTTTT.